Listed here are 23 T cell receptor beta chains from one sample, sequenced in a study of PD-1 blockade in classical Hodgkin lymphoma. Time point described: newly diagnosed, previously untreated cHL patient sample. After thawing, PBMCs were subjected to magnetic negative selection to isolate CD8+ T cells. TCRdb's table, derived via immunoSEQ multiplex PCR, lists solely in-frame clones and lacks some. This sample has around 3,000 clones, with 70% found just once. Sequenced sample: CD8+ T cells from blood. The receptors shown here come from a human donor with classical Hodgkin lymphoma.

This chain joins TRBV6-4 and TRBJ2-2, with a weak D call TRBD2 (6 bases). This CDR3 is built from 15 residues. V was cut by 0 bases and J by 1 base, with 6 bases left in between. Germline V gives CDR1 MRHNA, CDR2 SNTAGT. DNA of the CDR3: TGTGCCAGCAGTGACTCTAGCGGGAACACCGGGGAGCTGTTTTTT. Its protein is CASSDSSGNTGELFF.

The J gene is TRBJ2-3, the V gene TRBV21-1; TRBD1, the D gene given by the table, was not confirmed from the DNA. TRBV21-1 corresponds to a pseudogene. The CDR3 totals 20 residues. The DNA for the CDR3 is TGTGCCAGCACCAAACATGGGAGGGGGAGACAGGGGAAGGTCGCAGATACGCAGTATTTT. Residues: CASTKHGRGRQGKVADTQYF.

J is TRBJ2-5 and V is TRBV2; D is undetermined. Trimming removed 2 bases at V and 13 bases at J, with 29 bases between. This CDR3 contains 17 residues. Germline CDR1 is SNHLY and CDR2 is FYNNEI. CDR3 nucleotide sequence: TGTGCCAGCAGTGAACGTTGGGGTAGATCTCGACCCAAAATCTGGTACTTC. Its translation: CASSERWGRSRPKIWYF. Together with reference TRBV2 and TRBJ2-5, the CDR3 gives the full variable domain: EPEVTQTPSHQVTQMGQEVILRCVPISNHLYFYWYRQILGQKVEFLVSFYNNEISEKSEIFDDQFSVERPDGSNFTLKIRSTKLEDSAMYFCASSERWGRSRPKIWYFGPGTRLLVL.

The chain couples TRBV6-4 to TRBJ2-6; TRBD1 matches at 10 bases. The V gene's germline CDR1 is MRHNA and CDR2 SNTAGT. The CDR3 covers 16 residues. Trimming at V came to 4 bases and at J to 0 bases, leaving 0 bases not matched to a gene. The CDR3: CASSGTGGSGANVLTF. The CDR3 DNA reads as TGTGCCAGCAGTGGGACAGGGGGCTCTGGGGCCAACGTCCTGACTTTC.

V is TRBV6-1 and J is TRBJ1-4; TRBD1 might be the D (5 bases). V dropped 6 bases and J dropped 11 bases, with 7 bases sitting between them. The CDR3 is 10 residues long. Germline CDR1 is MNHNS and CDR2 is SASEGT. CDR3 coding DNA: TGTGCCAGCAGGGAGGGGAAACTGTTTTTT. This codes for CASREGKLFF.

The chain combines TRBV2 with TRBJ2-1; 10 bases are shared with TRBD2. The V gene's germline CDR1 is SNHLY and CDR2 FYNNEI. The CDR3 has 14 amino acids. Germline trimming cut 5 bases from V and 6 bases from J; bases unmatched to any gene: 4. CDR3 in amino acids: CASSLAGVGNEQFF. CDR3 in DNA: TGTGCCAGCAGTCTAGCGGGAGTAGGCAATGAGCAGTTCTTC. Filled out from reference TRBV2 and TRBJ2-1, the complete variable domain reads EPEVTQTPSHQVTQMGQEVILRCVPISNHLYFYWYRQILGQKVEFLVSFYNNEISEKSEIFDDQFSVERPDGSNFTLKIRSTKLEDSAMYFCASSLAGVGNEQFFGPGTRLTVL.

The chain combines TRBV27 with TRBJ1-1; TRBD1 matches at 7 bases. Germline V gives CDR1 MNHEY, CDR2 SMNVEV (reference sequence). This CDR3 spans 14 amino acids. Trimming at V came to 7 bases and at J to 0 bases, leaving 5 bases not matched to a gene. Here the CDR3 DNA reads TGTGCCAGCAAACCAGGGGGAATGAACACTGAAGCTTTCTTT. It specifies CASKPGGMNTEAFF.

V gene TRBV7-8 combines with J gene TRBJ2-2; possible D gene TRBD2, 5 bases. V lost 5 bases and J 4 bases, leaving 14 bases between the germline ends. Germline CDR1 reads SGHVS; CDR2 reads FQNEAQ. This CDR3 spans 15 amino acids. The CDR3 sequence: CASSLLGAVTGELFF. In DNA, the CDR3 is TGTGCCAGCAGCCTCCTGGGAGCGGTCACCGGGGAGCTGTTTTTT.

V and J are TRBV5-4 and TRBJ2-1; D possibly corresponds to TRBD2 (7 bases). Germline V gene lookup returns CDR1 SGHNT and CDR2 YYREEE (reference sequence). Deletions cut 4 bases from V and 6 bases from J, with 20 bases between. The CDR3 loop spans 16 amino acids. CDR3 sequence reads: CASSVAPQGGGNEQFF. The CDR3 nucleotides are TGTGCCAGCAGCGTAGCGCCTCAGGGAGGGGGCAATGAGCAGTTCTTC. The whole variable domain, remainder taken from reference TRBV5-4 and TRBJ2-1, is ETGVTQSPTHLIKTRGQQVTLRCSSQSGHNTVSWYQQALGQGPQFIFQYYREEENGRGNFPPRFSGLQFPNYSSELNVNALELDDSALYLCASSVAPQGGGNEQFFGPGTRLTVL.

The chain joins TRBV9 to TRBJ2-1; 7 bases match TRBD2. CDR3 length: 15 amino acids. With V trimmed by 0 bases and J by 2 bases, 2 bases remained unmatched. Looked up from germline, CDR1 is SGDLS and CDR2 is YYNGEE. CDR3 nucleotides: TGTGCCAGCAGCGTAGTACGGGGGGCCTACAATGAGCAGTTCTTC. This gives the protein CASSVVRGAYNEQFF. The full variable domain, in which reference TRBV9 and TRBJ2-1 provide the parts outside the CDR3, is DSGVTQTPKHLITATGQRVTLRCSPRSGDLSVYWYQQSLDQGLQFLIQYYNGEERAKGNILERFSAQQFPDLHSELNLSSLELGDSALYFCASSVVRGAYNEQFFGPGTRLTVL.

The rearrangement uses TRBV4-1 and TRBJ2-7; tentative D call: TRBD1 (6 bases). Germline CDR1 and CDR2: MGHRA and YSYEKL. V lost 4 bases and J lost 2, with 9 bases in between. The CDR3 spans 13 residues. CDR3 sequence: CASSRTDTYEQYF. CDR3 DNA: TGCGCCAGCAGCCGGACAGATACCTACGAGCAGTACTTC.

This rearrangement joins TRBV6-4 to TRBJ2-3, with D tentatively TRBD2 (5 bases). This CDR3 has 16 amino acids. CDR1 and CDR2 from the germline V gene are MRHNA and SNTAGT. The V end lost 2 bases, the J end lost 5 bases, and 17 bases lay between the germline ends. CDR3 amino acids: CASSDISGSSLDTQYF. The CDR3 nucleotides are TGTGCCAGCAGTGACATTTCGGGAAGCTCGTTAGATACGCAGTATTTT.

As for this clone: One end of the junction fails to match germline, which may point to a read error. V usage is TRBV5-4 and J usage is TRBJ2-3; D is tentatively TRBD1 or TRBD2 (7 bases each). There are 16 residues in the CDR3. Germline CDR1 reads SGHNT; CDR2 reads YYREEE (reference sequence). Here the CDR3 DNA reads TGTGCCAGCAGCCAGCGGGACAGTCCGAGCAGAGATACGCAGTATTTT. Protein: CASSQRDSPSRDTQYF.

Remarks on this clone: At one of its ends the junction is not consistent with the germline gene, which may arise from a read error. The gene calls are TRBV5-1 and TRBJ2-7; possible D gene TRBD2, 6 bases. The CDR3 has 14 amino acids. Looked up from germline, CDR1 is SGHRS and CDR2 is YFSETQ. In nucleotides, the CDR3 is TGTGCCAGCAGCTTCCCCCGGGAGTCCTACGAGCAGTACTTC. As protein: CASSFPRESYEQYF. The full variable domain, its missing parts supplied by reference TRBV5-1 and TRBJ2-7, is KAGVTQTPRYLIKTRGQQVTLSCSPISGHRSVSWYQQTPGQGLQFLFEYFSETQRNKGNFPGRFSGRQFSNSRSEMNVSTLELGDSALYLCASSFPRESYEQYFGPGTRLTVT.

This chain links TRBV5-4 with TRBJ2-1; D is ambiguous. Trimming took 0 bases from V and 2 from J, leaving 9 bases between them. The CDR3 has 15 amino acids. The germline V gene has CDR1 SGHNT and CDR2 YYREEE (reference sequence). CDR3 DNA sequence: TGTGCCAGCAGCTTGGGAGAGTATACCTACAATGAGCAGTTCTTC. This translates into CASSLGEYTYNEQFF. Full variable domain (missing parts from reference TRBV5-4 and TRBJ2-1): ETGVTQSPTHLIKTRGQQVTLRCSSQSGHNTVSWYQQALGQGPQFIFQYYREEENGRGNFPPRFSGLQFPNYSSELNVNALELDDSALYLCASSLGEYTYNEQFFGPGTRLTVL.

This chain connects TRBV15 to TRBJ1-5, with a weak D call TRBD1 (6 bases). The CDR3 contains 16 residues. The V and J ends lost 2 bases and 4 bases respectively, with 15 bases between them. Germline V CDR1 and CDR2: LNHNV, YYDKDF (reference sequence). The CDR3 spells CATSRSLQGRNQPQHF. DNA for the CDR3: TGTGCCACCAGCAGATCGTTACAGGGTAGAAATCAGCCCCAGCATTTT.

This clone was seen just once. The chain employs TRBV9 and TRBJ2-7; possibly TRBD2 for D (7 bases). The V and J ends lost 1 base and 2 bases respectively, with 16 bases between them. This CDR3 has 16 amino acids. Per the germline V gene, CDR1 is SGDLS and CDR2 is YYNGEE. The CDR3 DNA follows: TGTGCCAGCAGCGTAAAGTGGAGCGGGACAACCTACGAGCAGTACTTC. It specifies CASSVKWSGTTYEQYF.

The chain is built from TRBV27 and TRBJ2-6, with D possibly matching TRBD2 (6 bases). CDR1 is MNHEY, CDR2 SMNVEV, per germline (reference sequence). This CDR3 contains 17 residues. Trimming took off 5 bases at V and 5 bases at J, with 19 bases between the two ends. Written as DNA, the CDR3 is TGTGCCAGCAGTGGGACTTGGCTACAAAGTCGGGCCAACGTCCTGACTTTC. Protein sequence: CASSGTWLQSRANVLTF.

This rearrangement joins TRBV6-1 to TRBJ2-1; D not certain. Between the trimmed V and J ends, which lost 4 bases and 4 bases, there was a span of 5 bases. Germline loops: CDR1 MNHNS, CDR2 SASEGT. The length of the CDR3 is 12 residues. The CDR3 region is CASSAGYNEQFF. CDR3 sequence (DNA): TGTGCCAGCAGTGCTGGTTACAATGAGCAGTTCTTC.

This clone was observed a handful of times. CDR3 residues: CASSDSRTSVEEQFF. CDR3 coding DNA: TGTGCCAGCAGTGACTCCCGGACTAGCGTGGAGGAGCAGTTCTTC. The genes are TRBV6-4 and TRBJ2-1, with TRBD2 identical over 9 bases. After removal of 0 bases from V and 10 bases from J, the junction contained 7 bases not matched to a gene. The CDR3 contains 15 residues. Germline V gene data show CDR1 as MRHNA and CDR2 as SNTAGT.

This clone was seen a handful of times. The chain combines TRBV5-4 with TRBJ2-7, with 11 bases matching TRBD1. Germline CDR1 SGHNT, CDR2 YYREEE (reference sequence). V shed 4 bases and J 2 bases; nucleotides not matched to a gene: 14. This CDR3 spans 18 amino acids. The CDR3 DNA is TGTGCCAGCAGCCGTTGGACAGGGGGCGGTGATTTTGCCTACGAGCAGTACTTC. It codes for CASSRWTGGGDFAYEQYF.

V gene TRBV6-5 combines with J gene TRBJ2-7; either TRBD1 or TRBD2 may supply D (5 bases each). V lost 6 bases to trimming and J lost 7 bases, with 13 bases between them. Looked up from germline, CDR1 is MNHEY and CDR2 is SVGAGI. The CDR3 contains 12 residues. The CDR3 loop is CASSRDRVEQYF. Here the CDR3 DNA reads TGTGCCAGCAGCCGGGACCGAGTAGAGCAGTACTTC.

The chain couples TRBV4-1 to TRBJ2-2; 7 bases agree with TRBD1. Trimming removed 1 base from V and 3 bases from J; junction bases left unmatched: 14. This CDR3 spans 19 amino acids. Germline V gene sequence: CDR1 MGHRA, CDR2 YSYEKL. The CDR3: CASSQVWGPRQGDTGELFF. The CDR3 nucleotides read TGCGCCAGCAGCCAAGTCTGGGGCCCCAGACAGGGAGACACCGGGGAGCTGTTTTTT.